This T cell receptor beta chain originates from a study of CD8 T cells in Susac syndrome. Whole-study context: The sequenced Susac syndrome patients included six who had clinically active disease and 8 or 9 who were in remission. There were Susac syndrome patients who were therapy-naive at blood draw, others on corticosteroids, and others on intravenous immunoglobulin alone.

Reverse transcription of roughly 0.5 to 1 ug RNA was performed with random hexamers. TCRdb fed the immunoSEQ multiplex PCR reads into MiXCR, producing one record per CDR3 protein. The table records around 170,000 distinct CDR3 sequences, 85% to 95% of them present only once. The CDR3 sequence is 13 residues long. Germline CDR1 is SGHRS and CDR2 is YFSETQ. V lost 5 bases and J 1 base, leaving 10 bases between the germline ends. Material for sequencing was CD8+ T cells from PBMCs. This sequence joins TRBV5-1 and TRBJ2-7; tentatively, D is TRBD1 (6 bases). This receptor was obtained from a human donor with Susac syndrome. CDR3 residues: CASRPGQSYEQYF. CDR3 sequence (DNA): TGCGCCAGCAGGCCTGGACAGTCCTACGAGCAGTACTTC.